The clone carrying this T cell receptor (beta chain) was detected a few times. Its antigen is not known. Time point described: healthy volunteer bleed at 6 weeks. Before extraction, the whole blood was not fractionated, and total RNA was taken from it. Individual cDNA molecules (in the library) carried attached unique molecular identifiers. Methods used by the authors: Per sample, the median was 95,638 TCRs, with values from around 24,000 to 710,000. TCRdb re-analysed the RACE reads in MiXCR, keeping a single row per CDR3 protein. These V and J calls are TCRdb output, not the study's own analysis. The data show over 35,000 distinct CDR3 sequences, around 4% seen once. These data come from a study of human T cells and chemical hapten exposure. Germline CDR1 reads SGHVS; CDR2 reads FQNEAQ. CDR3 size: 16 residues. Unmatched junction bases numbered 9, after V lost 1 base and J lost 4 bases. General observations from the study: TCRs exceeding 1 in 1000 frequency stayed unchanged with DPC sensitization.

The sequenced sample consisted of whole blood. The clonotype originates from a human donor in good health. Some clones in this sample may be carry-over from other donors' samples. The J gene is TRBJ2-5, the V gene TRBV7-8, with TRBD2 identical over 7 bases. In DNA form, the CDR3 reads TGTGCCAGCAGCTTAGGGCGGGAGCTCTCTTCAGAGACCCAGTACTTC. It translates to CASSLGRELSSETQYF. Drawing the rest from reference TRBV7-8 and TRBJ2-5, the complete variable domain is GAGVSQSPRYKVAKRGQDVALRCDPISGHVSLFWYQQALGQGPEFLTYFQNEAQLDKSGLPSDRFFAERPEGSVSTLKIQRTQQEDSAVYLCASSLGRELSSETQYFGPGTRLLVL.